This T cell receptor beta chain originates from a study of tumor-infiltrating lymphocytes in primary liver carcinoma. A primer matching the constant region was used to make TCR beta cDNA from approximately 500 ng of total RNA. Library construction for TCR beta comprised three nested multiplex PCR rounds performed with slightly modified ARM-PCR. In the first two PCR rounds, TRBV1-TRBV30 forward primers were paired with a C-beta reverse primer, and each round lasted roughly 10 cycles. TCRdb re-analysed the multiplex PCR reads in MiXCR, keeping a single row per CDR3 protein. The table records about 74,000 distinct CDR3 sequences, roughly three quarters of them present only once. Co-extraction of both nucleic acids (RNA and DNA) used roughly 20-34 mg of unsorted bulk tissue. The germline V gene encodes CDR1 SQVTM and CDR2 ANQGSEA. The CDR3 is 15 residues long. Findings of the study overall: Tumor-adjacent and tumor-blood pairs displayed less overlap than did pairs of tumor regions.

A note on this clonotype: What it recognizes is unknown. One end of the junction does not line up with germline, which may come from a read error.

The sample was liver tumor tissue from sampling region 4. Specified subset: tumor region T4, right-lateral pole. The genes are TRBV29-1 and TRBJ2-5, with D tentatively TRBD2 (6 bases). The origin of this receptor is a man aged 35-49 years with primary liver carcinoma and hepatitis B virus infection. DNA of the CDR3: TGCAGCGTTTGGGCGACGGGAGTGGGCCAAAAGACCCAGTACTTC. It yields the protein CSVWATGVGQKTQYF.